This T cell receptor (beta chain) was profiled in a study of blood T cell repertoires in COVID-19. For the study at large: The United States, Italy and Spain were the sources of the acute and convalescent COVID-19 samples. PBMCs, B-cell-depleted T cells, or T cells were the source of the cDNA or gDNA that made up the material.

In the original processing: Using reference gene primer amplification, nucleated cell counts were estimated. Sequencing was performed with immunoSEQ multiplex PCR; in TCRdb, only in-frame clones are kept and a portion is missing. The V and J calls and clone size were taken over from that table, and D and trimming were inferred from the DNA. Among over 100,000 clones listed, approximately 84% were seen once. With V trimmed by 4 bases and J by 4 bases, 4 bases remained unmatched. From germline, CDR1 is LNHDA and CDR2 SQIVND (reference sequence). The CDR3 has 16 residues. This receptor was identified in a human donor in a cohort sampled during active COVID-19. The chain combines TRBV19 with TRBJ2-1; TRBD2 aligns across 13 bases. The sequencing input was peripheral blood. CDR3 coding DNA: TGTGCCAGTAGTAAGGGACTAGCGGGACGGTACAATGAGCAGTTCTTC. Amino acid sequence: CASSKGLAGRYNEQFF.